This TCR beta chain was retrieved from a study of T-cell memory formation after mild COVID-19 (dated by TCRdb to the early 2020s). Regarding the complete study: TCR sequence clusters from the two donors were largely donor specific. The cohort was made up of two young adult volunteers, one female and one male, who were previously healthy. T-cell clones expanding and contracting after mild COVID-19 in two donors were tracked by longitudinal TCRalpha and TCRbeta repertoire sequencing. General study outcomes and caveats: Clones contracting from day 15 to 85 had balanced CD4/CD8 phenotypes, while a second wave expanding from day 15 to 37 was biased towards CD4+. Whether the second-wave clones peaking on day 37 were SARS-CoV-2 specific was not confirmed. Contracting CD4+ clones were located mainly in the CM and EM memory subsets, whereas CD8+ clones were found to be enriched in EMRA. The study included only a couple of mild cases, and larger cohorts that include severe cases with pre-infection samples were judged to be necessary. The detection of some responding clones in pre-infection memory suggests that pre-existing cross-reactive memory T cells joined the SARS-CoV-2 response.

The reads were generated on an Illumina NovaSeq 6000. Using 5'RACE with constant-segment primers, TCRalpha and TCRbeta cDNA libraries were constructed, with sample barcodes and unique molecular identifiers added in the process. RNA was extracted from every sample with Trizol reagent. The libraries were amplified in two PCR steps, and the second step added a second sample barcode and Illumina TruSeq adapters. The libraries were sequenced on an Illumina NovaSeq using 2 x 150 bp paired-end reads. In the original analysis: Demultiplexing of reads and collapsing into UMI-guided consensus sequences were performed with migec v1.2.7. Using mixcr v2.1.11, UMI consensuses were aligned to TRA and TRB V and J templates and then assembled into clonotypes. Expanded or contracted clonotypes were those called significant by both edgeR and NoisET, with noise models trained on biological replicates. For edgeR calls, the thresholds were a false discovery rate-adjusted p below 0.01 and a log2 fold-change of 1. As an exploratory analysis of dynamics, PCA with hierarchical clustering was applied to max-normalized trajectories of the 1000 most abundant clonotypes. Separately sequenced CD4+ and CD8+ repertoires were used to assign the CD4 or CD8 phenotype of responding clones. TCRdb ran its own pipeline on the public reads, namely fastp trimming at Q25 and MiXCR clone calling, and kept in-frame beta chains. Duplicate CDR3 protein sequences are folded into a single record with the most common DNA and genes. Clone size and V and J calls follow TCRdb, not the original study. The table for this sample lists approximately 240,000 distinct CDR3 sequences; about a sixth of them were counted only once. The ten largest clonotypes hold about 4% of the sample.

PBMCs were isolated by Ficoll-Paque density gradient centrifugation. This clonotype was detected many times. Its antigen target is currently unknown. Per-base qualities were not stored, and no clone one base away is much larger. After removal of 6 bases from V and 4 bases from J, the junction retains 6 bases not matched to a gene. Taken from the germline V gene (reference sequence), the CDR1 and CDR2 loops are DFQATT and SNEGSKA. From cysteine to phenylalanine, the CDR3 is 12 amino acids long. Only the CDR3 DNA is retained, 36 bases long and in frame from the first base. The sequence derives from a man aged 18 to 30 who had mild COVID-19 (a few samples of this study predate the infection). The sample titles of this study are shuffled in the database, so cell type and time point are left out; the donor was told from shared clones. The chain joins TRBV20-1 to TRBJ2-7, and TRBD2 aligns with 7 junction nucleotides. Sequencing was performed on PBMCs or a T cell subset sorted from them (not recorded which). The DNA is as follows: TGCAGTGCGGGGAGGGTTGGGTACGAGCAGTACTTC. This translates into CSAGRVGYEQYF.